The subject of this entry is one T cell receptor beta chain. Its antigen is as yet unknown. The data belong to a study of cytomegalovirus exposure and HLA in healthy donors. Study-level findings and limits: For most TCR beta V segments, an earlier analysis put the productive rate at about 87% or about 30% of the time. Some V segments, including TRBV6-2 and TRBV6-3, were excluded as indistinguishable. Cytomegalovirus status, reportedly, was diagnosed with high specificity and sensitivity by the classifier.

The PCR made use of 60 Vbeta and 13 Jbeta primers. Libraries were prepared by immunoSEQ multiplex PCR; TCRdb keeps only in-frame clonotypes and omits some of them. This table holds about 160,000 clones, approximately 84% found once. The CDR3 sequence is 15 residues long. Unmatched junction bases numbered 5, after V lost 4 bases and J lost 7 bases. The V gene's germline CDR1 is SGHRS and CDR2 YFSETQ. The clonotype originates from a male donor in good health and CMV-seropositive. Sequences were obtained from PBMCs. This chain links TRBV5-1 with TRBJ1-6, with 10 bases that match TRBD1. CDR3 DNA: TGCGCCAGCAGCCGCTCGGGACAGGGGAATTCACCCCTCCACTTT. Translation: CASSRSGQGNSPLHF.